These 17 T cell receptor beta chains were sequenced from one sample in a study of Graves' ophthalmopathy and Graves' hyperthyroidism. From RNA, the CDR3 regions of TCR beta chains were amplified and sequenced. After a first-round RT-PCR with HTBI primers, a second-round multiplex PCR was run. TCRdb redid the calling of the multiplex PCR reads with MiXCR, one entry per CDR3 protein. The repertoire includes 580,000 or so distinct CDR3 sequences, about 40% of them detected once, and about 4.6% sits in the top ten. The specimen sequenced was peripheral blood or thyroid tissue (not recorded which). The source is an adult man with Graves' hyperthyroidism.

A remark on this clonotype: This may stem from a read error, because a much larger clone lies one nucleotide away. V usage is TRBV28 and J usage is TRBJ2-7; D remains ambiguous. The CDR3 consists of 12 residues. Germline CDR1 MDHEN, CDR2 SYDVKM. The CDR3, as DNA: TGTGCCAGCTCCCGCCCCCGGTACGAGCGGTACTTC. Translating it yields CASSRPRYERYF.

The chain carries TRBV29-1 and TRBJ1-1, with 9 bases lining up with TRBD1. CDR1 SQVTM and CDR2 ANQGSEA come from the germline V gene. V lost 8 bases, J lost 5 bases, and 6 bases stayed unmatched. This CDR3 region has 12 residues. CDR3 sequence (DNA): TGCAGCTTACGTGACAGGGGGACTGAAGCTTTCTTT. Translated: CSLRDRGTEAFF.

In this sample, this clonotype turned up many times. This chain uses TRBV6-5 with TRBJ1-2; TRBD1 matches at 8 bases. With 5 bases clipped from V and 3 bases from J, the junction kept 11 bases outside the gene matches. Germline CDR1 MNHEY, CDR2 SVGAGI. The CDR3 length is 16 residues. This chain's CDR3 is CASSPNHRDRYYGYTF. The CDR3 DNA is TGTGCCAGCAGTCCGAACCACCGGGACAGGTACTATGGCTACACCTTC.

As regards this clonotype: The conserved closing phenylalanine or tryptophan is absent in this CDR3, likely reflecting a read error. The chain is built from TRBV3-1 and TRBJ1-2, with 8 bases matching TRBD1. Germline values: CDR1 LGHDT, CDR2 YNNKEL (reference sequence). There are 15 residues in the CDR3. Losses at the gene ends were 1 base for V and 8 bases for J; bases not matched to a gene: 9. This CDR3 is CASSQGSQGVGGYTL. Written as DNA, the CDR3 is TGTGCCAGCAGCCAAGGTTCACAGGGGGTCGGAGGCTACACCCTC.

In its sample, this clonotype was seen a few times. V and J are TRBV14 and TRBJ2-7, with 8 positions matching TRBD2. The CDR3 contains 17 residues. J lost 4 bases, V lost 0 bases, and 11 bases had no gene match. Looked up from germline, CDR1 is SGHDN and CDR2 is FVKESK. CDR3 sequence reads: CASSQEHRTSLRYEQYF. The CDR3 DNA follows: TGTGCCAGCAGCCAAGAGCATCGGACTAGCTTGAGGTACGAGCAGTACTTC.

This clonotype was seen only once. The junction differs from germline at one of its ends, possibly a read error. The V call is TRBV5-1, the J call TRBJ2-2; D possibly corresponds to TRBD2 (6 bases). Germline V gives CDR1 SGHRS, CDR2 YFSETQ. This CDR3 spans 12 amino acids. The CDR3 here is CASSGRPGKLFF. CDR3 nucleotides: TGTGCCAGCAGCGGGCGGCCCGGGAAGCTGTTTTTT.

The table lists this clonotype with many counts. The chain carries TRBV19 and TRBJ1-5; D remains unclear. Trimming took 1 base from V and 2 from J, leaving 3 bases between them. The CDR3 is 13 amino acids. CDR1 and CDR2 (germline): LNHDA, SQIVND (reference sequence). CDR3: CASSIGRNQPQHF. CDR3 nucleotides: TGTGCCAGTAGTATAGGTCGCAATCAGCCCCAGCATTTT.

This sequence joins TRBV10-3 and TRBJ1-1; 7 nucleotides agree with TRBD1. Looked up from germline, CDR1 is ENHRY and CDR2 is SYGVKD. Trimming removed 9 bases from V and 0 bases from J; junction bases left unmatched: 7. The CDR3 length is 14 residues. The CDR3 sequence is CAMTGPSVNTEAFF. CDR3 DNA: TGTGCCATGACAGGGCCGTCGGTGAACACTGAAGCTTTCTTT.

This clonotype was observed at least ten times. V and J are TRBV10-3 and TRBJ1-5; 7 positions match TRBD1. The V gene end was trimmed by 6 bases and the J gene end by 2 bases; junction bases not matched to a gene: 16. The germline V gene has CDR1 ENHRY and CDR2 SYGVKD. The CDR3 runs to 18 residues. CDR3 amino acids: CAIRDSLEGARGNQPQHF. The CDR3 DNA follows: TGTGCCATCAGAGACAGCTTAGAGGGGGCGCGAGGCAATCAGCCCCAGCATTTT.

The chain couples TRBV29-1 to TRBJ2-5, with a weak D call TRBD1 (5 bases). The J call may be faulty, since TRBJ2-7 better matches the DNA end. The germline gives CDR1 SQVTM, CDR2 ANQGSEA. This CDR3 has 12 residues. Here the CDR3 DNA reads TGCAGCTTAGGGGCGCGGTCCTACGAGCAGTACTTC. It yields the protein CSLGARSYEQYF.

This clonotype was seen ten or more times. This chain links TRBV7-2 with TRBJ1-4; 7 bases line up with TRBD1. This CDR3 comprises 17 residues. The junction had 11 bases not matched to a gene; V was cut back by 5 bases and J by 2 bases. Per germline, CDR1 SGHTA and CDR2 FQGNSA. CDR3: CASSPWGQLRTNEKLFF. In DNA, the CDR3 is TGTGCCAGCAGCCCGTGGGGACAGCTTCGGACTAATGAAAAACTGTTTTTT.

As concerns this clonotype: It may be a read error: a sequence one base away is much more abundant. The V gene is TRBV7-9, the J gene TRBJ1-1; D gene unclear. The ends were cut back, 1 base at V and 1 base at J, with 22 bases in the middle. This CDR3 is 19 amino acids long. Germline V gene sequence: CDR1 SEHNR, CDR2 FQNEAQ (reference sequence). The CDR3 region is CASSLGGVQAGPPNTEAFF. The DNA for the CDR3 is TGTGCCAGCAGCTTAGGGGGAGTCCAAGCTGGACCGCCGAACACTGAAGCTTTCTTT.

Ten or more counts support this clonotype. The CDR3 coding sequence is TGTGCCAGCAGCCCGACAGGGTATAATTCACCCCTCCACTTT. This encodes CASSPTGYNSPLHF. The J gene is TRBJ1-6, the V gene TRBV7-9; TRBD1 agrees at 7 bases. The V and J ends lost 5 bases and 4 bases, in that order; junction bases with no gene match: 2. The CDR3 has 14 residues. The V gene's germline CDR1 is SEHNR and CDR2 FQNEAQ (reference sequence).

V usage is TRBV19 and J usage is TRBJ1-4; 7 bases align to TRBD1. V was clipped by 9 bases and J by 8 bases; unmatched bases: 12. Looked up from germline, CDR1 is LNHDA and CDR2 is SQIVND (reference sequence). The CDR3 runs 14 residues. CDR3 sequence reads: CASEGPGGEEKLFF. In DNA form, the CDR3 reads TGTGCCAGCGAGGGCCCAGGGGGTGAAGAAAAACTGTTTTTT. Looking up the rest from reference TRBV19 and TRBJ1-4 gives the full variable domain: DGGITQSPKYLFRKEGQNVTLSCEQNLNHDAMYWYRQDPGQGLRLIYYSQIVNDFQKGDIAEGYSVSREKKESFPLTVTSAQKNPTAFYLCASEGPGGEEKLFFGSGTQLSVL.

This clonotype was seen ten or more times. The V gene is TRBV7-9, the J gene TRBJ2-7, with D perhaps matching TRBD1 or TRBD2 (5 bases each). The V and J ends lost 5 bases and 1 base respectively, with 18 bases between them. This CDR3 is built from 16 residues. Looked up from germline, CDR1 is SEHNR and CDR2 is FQNEAQ (reference sequence). CDR3 in amino acids: CASSPLAGEGSYEQYF. Here the CDR3 DNA reads TGTGCCAGCAGCCCCTTAGCTGGAGAGGGGTCCTACGAGCAGTACTTC.

The J gene is TRBJ1-2, the V gene TRBV6-5, with D possibly matching TRBD1 (5 bases). This CDR3 region has 14 residues. CDR1 is MNHEY, CDR2 SVGAGI, per germline. V was clipped by 3 bases and J by 4 bases, with 12 bases between them. The CDR3 DNA follows: TGTGCCAGCAGTTATGGGACCGGCCTCTATGGCTACACCTTC. The encoded protein is CASSYGTGLYGYTF.

In this sample, this clonotype turned up many times. The rearrangement joins TRBV4-1 to TRBJ2-5; D is unclear. Trimming took off 1 base at V and 1 base at J, with 19 bases between the two ends. The V gene's germline CDR1 is MGHRA and CDR2 YSYEKL. The CDR3 has 18 residues. Written as DNA, the CDR3 is TGCGCCAGCAGCCAAGGTGGTCGAAGCTCTGACCTCCAAGAGACCCAGTACTTC. Translated: CASSQGGRSSDLQETQYF.